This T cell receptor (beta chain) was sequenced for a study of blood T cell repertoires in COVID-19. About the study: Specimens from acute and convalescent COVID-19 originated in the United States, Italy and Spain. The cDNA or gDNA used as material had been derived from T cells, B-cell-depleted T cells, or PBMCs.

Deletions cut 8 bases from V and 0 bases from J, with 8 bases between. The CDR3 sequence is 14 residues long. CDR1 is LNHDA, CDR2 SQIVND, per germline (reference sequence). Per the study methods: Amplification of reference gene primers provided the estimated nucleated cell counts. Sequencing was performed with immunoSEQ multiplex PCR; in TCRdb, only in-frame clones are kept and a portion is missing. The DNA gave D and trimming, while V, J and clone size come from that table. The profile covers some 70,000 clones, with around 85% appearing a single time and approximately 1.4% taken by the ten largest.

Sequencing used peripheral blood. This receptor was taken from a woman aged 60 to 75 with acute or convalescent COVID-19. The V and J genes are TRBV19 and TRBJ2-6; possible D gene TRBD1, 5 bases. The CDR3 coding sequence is TGTGCCAGTCAGGGTCGCTCTGGGGCCAACGTCCTGACTTTC. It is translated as CASQGRSGANVLTF.